This passage covers 8 T cell receptor beta chains from one sample sequenced in a study of blood T cell repertoires in COVID-19. Sequenced by immunoSEQ multiplex PCR; TCRdb stores in-frame clones only, minus some. The sample holds about 100,000 clones, 91% seen once. The sequenced material came from peripheral blood. The receptor source for this set is a man in his late teens or twenties with acute or convalescent COVID-19.

This sequence joins TRBV7-8 and TRBJ1-5; D not resolved. V gave up 1 base and J gave up 7 bases, with 8 bases separating them. The CDR3 is made up of 13 amino acids. The V gene's germline CDR1 is SGHVS and CDR2 FQNEAQ. CDR3 bases: TGTGCCAGCAGCTTAGTGGGCGCCCAGCCCCAGCATTTT. Amino acids: CASSLVGAQPQHF.

This chain uses TRBV5-6 with TRBJ1-3; perhaps TRBD1 as D (6 bases). Deletions cut 5 bases from V and 4 bases from J, with 16 bases between. This CDR3 is 15 amino acids long. Per germline, CDR1 SGHDT and CDR2 YYEEEE. The CDR3 DNA sequence: TGTGCCAGCAGTACACAGGGCCTGTGGGGAAACACCATATATTTT. It codes for CASSTQGLWGNTIYF.

This sequence joins TRBV6-5 and TRBJ1-3; the D gene is possibly TRBD1 (5 bases). Germline CDR1 and CDR2: MNHEY and SVGAGI. The CDR3 has 13 amino acids. The germline V and J ends were trimmed by 6 bases and 0 bases, with 6 bases remaining between them. Here the CDR3 reads CASRDSSGNTIYF. The CDR3 bases are TGTGCCAGCAGAGACAGCTCTGGAAACACCATATATTTT.

The gene calls are TRBV4-1 and TRBJ2-3; 7 nucleotides align to TRBD1. V trimming: 3 bases; J trimming: 1 base; junction bases outside the gene matches: 4. CDR3 size: 15 residues. Germline V CDR1 and CDR2: MGHRA, YSYEKL. The CDR3 reads CASSQTGTGTDTQYF. The CDR3 DNA reads as TGCGCCAGCAGCCAGACCGGGACAGGCACAGATACGCAGTATTTT.

The chain links TRBV6-1 to TRBJ1-3; no reliable D call. Trimming took 2 bases from V and 4 from J, leaving 9 bases between them. CDR3 length: 14 residues. Germline lookup yields CDR1 MNHNS and CDR2 SASEGT. For the CDR3, the DNA is TGTGCCAGCAGTGAAAGTTGGCAGGGAAACACCATATATTTT. It yields the protein CASSESWQGNTIYF.

This clone is a singleton in its sample. The chain joins TRBV19 to TRBJ1-1; maybe TRBD1 (6 bases). V lost 9 bases and J 1 base, leaving 12 bases between the germline ends. CDR1 and CDR2 (germline): LNHDA, SQIVND (reference sequence). CDR3 length: 13 residues. In DNA form, the CDR3 reads TGTGCCAGCTCGACAGGAACGAACACTGAAGCTTTCTTT. Its protein is CASSTGTNTEAFF. Looking up the rest from reference TRBV19 and TRBJ1-1 gives the full variable domain: DGGITQSPKYLFRKEGQNVTLSCEQNLNHDAMYWYRQDPGQGLRLIYYSQIVNDFQKGDIAEGYSVSREKKESFPLTVTSAQKNPTAFYLCASSTGTNTEAFFGQGTRLTVV.

The chain carries TRBV7-9 and TRBJ1-2, with 8 bases identical to TRBD1. After removal of 5 bases from V and 5 bases from J, the junction contained 16 bases not matched to a gene. Looked up from germline, CDR1 is SEHNR and CDR2 is FQNEAQ (reference sequence). The CDR3 is 17 residues long. The CDR3 coding sequence is TGTGCCAGCAGCCCGAAAGGGACAGGTATTTTAAAGTATGGCTACACCTTC. It codes for CASSPKGTGILKYGYTF.

This clone came up once. The chain joins TRBV18 to TRBJ1-5; D may be TRBD1 (6 bases). The CDR3 extends over 14 amino acids. V dropped 5 bases and J dropped 7 bases, with 15 bases sitting between them. Germline loops: CDR1 KGHSH, CDR2 LQKENI. The CDR3 loop reads CASSLRAGDQPQHF. The CDR3 DNA reads TGTGCCAGCTCATTGCGGGCAGGGGACCAGCCCCAGCATTTT.